This passage covers 9 T cell receptor beta chains from one sample sequenced in a study of blood T cells in healthy people across ages. Using a J-beta primer mix together with a sample-barcoded 5' primer, a second PCR was run for about 7 to 12 cycles. Each CDR3 protein gets one entry after TCRdb re-called the 5' RACE reads with MiXCR. The sample holds about 1,500,000 distinct CDR3 sequences, approximately 38% seen once. The specimen sequenced was blood. These receptors came from a woman aged 18-35 years in good health.

This clonotype showed up just a few times. The J gene is TRBJ1-5, the V gene TRBV20-1, with a possible D match to TRBD1 (5 bases). The V and J ends lost 6 bases and 2 bases respectively, with 23 bases between them. This CDR3 is built from 17 residues. Germline-derived CDR1 and CDR2 are DFQATT and SNEGSKA (reference sequence). This CDR3 reads CSATRGSSTGGNQPQHF. CDR3 nucleotides: TGCAGTGCCACCCGGGGCTCCTCTACGGGGGGCAATCAGCCCCAGCATTTT.

Here the CDR3 DNA reads TGTGCCATCGGGACAGGGGTCGGTGAAGCTTTCTTT. The encoded protein is CAIGTGVGEAFF. The V and J genes are TRBV10-3 and TRBJ1-1; 10 bases are a match to TRBD1. Germline CDR1 reads ENHRY; CDR2 reads SYGVKD. This CDR3 is built from 12 residues. V shed 8 bases and J 7 bases; nucleotides not matched to a gene: 4.

This clonotype was seen a few times. The CDR3 region has the DNA TGTGCCAGCAGCTCTACTCAGGGAGGGAATGAAAAACTGTTTTTT. Translating gives CASSSTQGGNEKLFF. This rearrangement joins TRBV7-8 to TRBJ1-4; D is perhaps TRBD1 (5 bases). Deletions cut 4 bases from V and 5 bases from J, with 14 bases between. Germline V gives CDR1 SGHVS, CDR2 FQNEAQ. CDR3 length: 15 residues.

The rearrangement uses TRBV4-1 and TRBJ1-5, with D possibly matching TRBD1 (5 bases). CDR1 is MGHRA, CDR2 YSYEKL, per germline. The V end was cut by 0 bases, the J end by 0 bases, with 18 bases between. The CDR3 contains 19 residues. CDR3 residues: CASSQEVMRGRYSNQPQHF. CDR3 sequence (DNA): TGCGCCAGCAGCCAAGAAGTTATGAGGGGCCGCTATAGCAATCAGCCCCAGCATTTT.

This clonotype was observed a handful of times. The rearrangement joins TRBV20-1 to TRBJ2-7; TRBD1 might be the D (5 bases). CDR1 is DFQATT and CDR2 is SNEGSKA in the germline V gene (reference sequence). The CDR3 totals 12 residues. The germline V and J ends were trimmed by 7 bases and 6 bases, with 16 bases remaining between them. Here the CDR3 DNA reads TGCAGTGGGGAAGGGGTTATCGGCGAGCAGTACTTC. The encoded protein is CSGEGVIGEQYF.

This chain connects TRBV20-1 to TRBJ1-2; TRBD1 agrees at 11 bases. J gave up 8 bases and V 1 base, and 6 bases lay outside the gene matches. The CDR3 contains 14 residues. Germline CDR1 reads DFQATT; CDR2 reads SNEGSKA (reference sequence). In nucleotides, the CDR3 is TGCAGTGCTAGAGGGACAGGGGGCATAAGGGGCTACACCTTC. Its protein product is CSARGTGGIRGYTF.

This chain joins TRBV27 and TRBJ2-1, with D perhaps TRBD1 or TRBD2 (5 bases each). The J call is uncertain, as TRBJ2-7 better fits the DNA end. The CDR3 extends over 18 amino acids. Per the germline V gene, CDR1 is MNHEY and CDR2 is SMNVEV (reference sequence). The CDR3 coding sequence is TGTGCCAGCAGGGGTTGGGGGTCTTACCTAAGCTCCTACAATGAGCAGTACTTC. Translation: CASRGWGSYLSSYNEQYF.

This clonotype has just a few counts. For the CDR3, the DNA is TGTGCCAGCAGCTTAGGCCCAGGGGCTTACTATGGCTACACCTTC. The encoded protein is CASSLGPGAYYGYTF. The chain is built from TRBV7-9 and TRBJ1-2; possibly TRBD1 for D (6 bases). Germline assignment: CDR1 SEHNR and CDR2 FQNEAQ (reference sequence). The CDR3 totals 15 residues. Trimming took off 1 base at V and 3 bases at J, with 12 bases between the two ends.

The chain recombines TRBV28 with TRBJ1-5, with a weak D call TRBD1 (6 bases). This CDR3 region has 15 residues. V gave up 6 bases and J gave up 2 bases, with 14 bases separating them. Germline assignment: CDR1 MDHEN and CDR2 SYDVKM. CDR3 residues: CASSSTGRGNQPQHF. The DNA for the CDR3 is TGTGCCAGCAGCTCAACAGGGAGGGGCAATCAGCCCCAGCATTTT.